This T cell receptor beta chain comes out of a study of blood T cell repertoires in COVID-19. As for the study in general: Material from acute and convalescent COVID-19 was sourced from the United States, Italy and Spain.

Germline assignment: CDR1 MNHEY and CDR2 SVGAGI. CDR3 length: 13 residues. Germline trimming cut 5 bases from V and 4 bases from J; bases unmatched to any gene: 4. Original processing methods: How many nucleated cells were present was estimated from reference gene primer amplification. The repertoire was sequenced with immunoSEQ multiplex PCR; TCRdb's copy has only in-frame clones and lacks some. V and J calls and clone size follow that table, whereas D and trimming were derived from the DNA. The repertoire holds 250,000 to 400,000 clones, with roughly 88% as singletons. Patients in Seattle were enrolled during active infection, then followed longitudinally.

V is TRBV6-5 and J is TRBJ1-2, with 7 nucleotides matching TRBD1. Sequencing used peripheral blood. The TCR sequence derives from a woman in her thirties with COVID-19, enrolled during active disease. The CDR3 sequence: CASSRTGAYGYTF. DNA for the CDR3: TGTGCCAGCAGTCGAACAGGGGCCTATGGCTACACCTTC.